A single T cell receptor (beta chain) is shown here with its context. The antigen remains unidentified. J lost 4 bases, V lost 6 bases, and 6 bases had no gene match. This CDR3 is 14 amino acids long. Germline-derived CDR1 and CDR2 are LGHNT and FRNRAP. Generated by immunoSEQ multiplex PCR, the TCRdb table keeps only in-frame clones and is missing some. The repertoire consists of more than 30,000 clones, with 89% occurring once and the leading ten covering more than 6.5%. The data were taken from a study of lymphopenia after photon versus proton radiotherapy. General study points: Post-nadir TCR diversity decline inversely tracked overall survival among those who died. Photon-treated patients lost naive T cells and TCR diversity; proton-treated stayed stable.

Sequenced here: peripheral blood, sampled from a patient treated with proton-based radiotherapy. The clonotype was recovered from a woman between 65 and 79 years old with pancreatic cancer. Some clones in this sample may be carry-over from other donors' samples. The chain couples TRBV12-5 to TRBJ1-1; 9 positions match TRBD1. CDR3 in DNA: TGTGCTAGTGGCGGGGACAGGGAGGGCACTGAAGCTTTCTTT. Residues: CASGGDREGTEAFF.